This paragraph covers one TCR beta chain sequence. Living in 24 US areas, the participants were between roughly 18 and 95 years of age. Germline V CDR1 and CDR2: SGDLS, YYNGEE. This CDR3 has 15 amino acids. The germline V and J ends were trimmed by 0 bases and 0 bases, with 9 bases remaining between them. These data originate in a study of blood T cell repertoires in COVID-19. Using immunoSEQ multiplex PCR, the repertoire was profiled, and TCRdb retains in-frame clones only, with some absent. The sample yields 390,000 or so clones, around 89% seen once. This chain connects TRBV9 to TRBJ1-1; D is unclear. This receptor was identified in a man between 18 and 35 years old who had recovered from COVID-19. Sequenced sample: PBMCs or T cells enriched from blood (not recorded which). The CDR3 DNA is TGTGCCAGCAGCGTAGCTGCAGGATTGAACACTGAAGCTTTCTTT. It specifies CASSVAAGLNTEAFF.